The 5 T cell receptor beta chains presented below share a single source sample, sequenced in a study of control samples from healthy donors and cancer patients. Repertoires were generated with immunoSEQ multiplex PCR, while TCRdb's copy carries only in-frame clones and drops some. The sample has hundreds of thousands of clones, over 75% seen once. The specimen sequenced was PBMCs. All receptors come from a man aged 35 to 55 with head and neck cancer.

The genes are TRBV27 and TRBJ2-1; 9 bases agree with TRBD1. Germline trimming cut 3 bases from V and 6 bases from J; bases unmatched to any gene: 6. The germline V gene has CDR1 MNHEY and CDR2 SMNVEV (reference sequence). This CDR3 is built from 15 residues. Here the CDR3 reads CASSFWTGVSNEQFF. CDR3 bases: TGTGCCAGCAGTTTCTGGACAGGGGTCTCCAATGAGCAGTTCTTC.

V and J are TRBV6-2 or TRBV6-3 and TRBJ2-4; D possibly corresponds to TRBD1 (5 bases). The CDR3 contains 14 residues. The V and J ends lost 2 bases and 1 base respectively, with 6 bases between them. Germline V gene data show CDR1 as MNHEY and CDR2 as SVGEGT. In nucleotides, the CDR3 is TGTGCCAGCAGTTACGCAGGGGCCAAAAACATTCAGTACTTC. It is translated as CASSYAGAKNIQYF.

The chain couples TRBV6-5 to TRBJ2-3; tentative D call: TRBD2 (6 bases). Trimming took 4 bases from V and 3 from J, leaving 14 bases between them. This CDR3 spans 15 amino acids. Germline V gene data show CDR1 as MNHEY and CDR2 as SVGAGI. The CDR3 DNA sequence: TGTGCCAGCAGTTTCCTACAACGGGGGACAGATACGCAGTATTTT. Protein product: CASSFLQRGTDTQYF.

V usage is TRBV19 and J usage is TRBJ2-1; 8 bases map to TRBD1. V shed 5 bases, J shed 2 bases, and the junction held 8 bases outside the gene matches. The CDR3 runs 16 residues. The germline gives CDR1 LNHDA, CDR2 SQIVND (reference sequence). The CDR3 region has the DNA TGTGCCAGTAGTCCTTTACGGACAGGGACCTACAATGAGCAGTTCTTC. It yields the protein CASSPLRTGTYNEQFF.

This chain joins TRBV1 and TRBJ2-1. TRBV1 is labeled a pseudogene. The CDR3 sequence is 9 residues long. The DNA for the CDR3 is TGCACACAAGGAAATGAGCAGTTCTTC. This sequence encodes CTQGNEQFF.